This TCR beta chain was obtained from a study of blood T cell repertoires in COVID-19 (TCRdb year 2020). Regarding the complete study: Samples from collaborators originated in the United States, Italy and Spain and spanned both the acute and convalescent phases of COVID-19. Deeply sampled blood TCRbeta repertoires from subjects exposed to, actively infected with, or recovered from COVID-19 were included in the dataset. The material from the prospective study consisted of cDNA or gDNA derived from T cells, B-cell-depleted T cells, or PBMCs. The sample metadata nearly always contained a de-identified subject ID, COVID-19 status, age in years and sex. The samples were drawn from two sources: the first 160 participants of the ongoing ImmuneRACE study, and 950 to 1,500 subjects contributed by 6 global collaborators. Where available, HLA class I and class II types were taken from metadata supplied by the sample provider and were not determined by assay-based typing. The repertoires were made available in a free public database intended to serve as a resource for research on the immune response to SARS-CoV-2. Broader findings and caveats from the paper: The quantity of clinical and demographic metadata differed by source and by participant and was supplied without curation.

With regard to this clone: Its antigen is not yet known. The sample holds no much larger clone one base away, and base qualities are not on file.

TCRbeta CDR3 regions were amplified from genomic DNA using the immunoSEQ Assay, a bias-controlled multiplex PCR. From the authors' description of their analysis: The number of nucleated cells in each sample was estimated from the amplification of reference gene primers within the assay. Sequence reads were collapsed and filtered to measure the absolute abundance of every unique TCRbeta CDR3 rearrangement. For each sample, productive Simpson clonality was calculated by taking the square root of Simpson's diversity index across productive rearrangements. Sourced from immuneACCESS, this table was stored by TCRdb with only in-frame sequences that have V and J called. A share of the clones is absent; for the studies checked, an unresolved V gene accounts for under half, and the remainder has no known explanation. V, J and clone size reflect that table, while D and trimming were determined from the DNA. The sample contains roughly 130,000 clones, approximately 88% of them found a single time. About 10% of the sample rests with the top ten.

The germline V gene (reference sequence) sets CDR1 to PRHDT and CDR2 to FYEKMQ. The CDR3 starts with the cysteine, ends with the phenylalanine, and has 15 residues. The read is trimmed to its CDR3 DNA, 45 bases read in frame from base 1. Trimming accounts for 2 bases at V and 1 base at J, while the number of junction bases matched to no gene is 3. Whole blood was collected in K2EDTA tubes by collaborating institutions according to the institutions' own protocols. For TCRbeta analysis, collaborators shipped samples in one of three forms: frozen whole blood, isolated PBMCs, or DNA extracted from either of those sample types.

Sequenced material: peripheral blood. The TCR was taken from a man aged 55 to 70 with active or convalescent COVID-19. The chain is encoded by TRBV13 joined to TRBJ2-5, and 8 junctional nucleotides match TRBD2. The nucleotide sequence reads TGTGCCAGCAGCTTATTGCGGGGGGCCCAAGAGACCCAGTACTTC. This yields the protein CASSLLRGAQETQYF.